The source of this T cell receptor beta chain is a study of identical twins. Germline CDR1 and CDR2: SGHVS and FQNEAQ. This CDR3 contains 14 residues. V lost 3 bases, J lost 2 bases, and 7 bases lay in between. Each CDR3 protein is one row after TCRdb ran MiXCR on the 5' RACE reads. This table has fewer than 350,000 distinct CDR3 sequences, about 8.3% appearing once. The same data also went into a second study, on yellow fever vaccine responses in identical twins.

The receptor was derived from a woman aged 18-29 years in good health. The chain joins TRBV7-8 to TRBJ2-2; D uncertain. The source material was memory (CD45RO+) T cells sorted from blood. In DNA, the CDR3 is TGTGCCAGCAGCTTTGTCGGTAACACCGGGGAGCTGTTTTTT. Translation gives CASSFVGNTGELFF. Full variable domain (remainder filled in from reference TRBV7-8 and TRBJ2-2): GAGVSQSPRYKVAKRGQDVALRCDPISGHVSLFWYQQALGQGPEFLTYFQNEAQLDKSGLPSDRFFAERPEGSVSTLKIQRTQQEDSAVYLCASSFVGNTGELFFGEGSRLTVL.